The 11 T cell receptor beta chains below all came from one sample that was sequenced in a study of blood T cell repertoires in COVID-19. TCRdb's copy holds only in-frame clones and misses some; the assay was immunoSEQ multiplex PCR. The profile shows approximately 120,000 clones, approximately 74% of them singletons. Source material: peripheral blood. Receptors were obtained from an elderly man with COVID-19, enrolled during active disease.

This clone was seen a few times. The CDR3 region has the DNA TGTGCCAGCAGCAGAGAAAGGGGGGGATCGAACACCGGGGAGCTGTTTTTT. This codes for CASSRERGGSNTGELFF. The rearrangement joins TRBV3-1 (or the pseudogene TRBV3-2) to TRBJ2-2; perhaps TRBD2 as D (7 bases). Deletions cut 5 bases from V and 0 bases from J, with 16 bases between. Per germline, CDR1 LGHDT and CDR2 YNNKEL (reference sequence). This CDR3 has 17 amino acids.

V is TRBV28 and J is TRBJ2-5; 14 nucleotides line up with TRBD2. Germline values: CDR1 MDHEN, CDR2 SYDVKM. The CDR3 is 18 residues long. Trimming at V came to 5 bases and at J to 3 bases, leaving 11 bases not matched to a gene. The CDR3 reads CASSIYKGLAGEEETQYF. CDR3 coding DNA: TGTGCCAGCAGTATCTATAAGGGACTAGCGGGAGAAGAAGAGACCCAGTACTTC.

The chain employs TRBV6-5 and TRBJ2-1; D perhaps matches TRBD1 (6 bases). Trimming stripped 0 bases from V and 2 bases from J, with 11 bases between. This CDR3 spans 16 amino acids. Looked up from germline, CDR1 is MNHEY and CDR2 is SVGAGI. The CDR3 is CASSYSTGSAYNEQFF. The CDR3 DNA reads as TGTGCCAGCAGTTACTCCACAGGGTCGGCCTACAATGAGCAGTTCTTC.

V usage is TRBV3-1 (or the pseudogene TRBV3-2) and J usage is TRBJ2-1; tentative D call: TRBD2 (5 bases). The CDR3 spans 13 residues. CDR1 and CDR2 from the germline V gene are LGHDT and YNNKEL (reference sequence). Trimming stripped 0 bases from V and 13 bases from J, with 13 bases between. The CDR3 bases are TGTGCCAGCAGCCAAGAGACTCTACGGGGACAGTTCTTC. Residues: CASSQETLRGQFF.

The CDR3 DNA reads TGTGCCAGCAGTGAACTGGCTAGCGGGATGGGGGAGACCCAGTACTTC. This encodes CASSELASGMGETQYF. The genes are TRBV6-1 and TRBJ2-5; TRBD2 matches at 9 bases. The trim removed 2 bases at V and 5 bases at J, leaving 9 bases unmatched. This CDR3 contains 16 residues. Germline CDR1 reads MNHNS; CDR2 reads SASEGT.

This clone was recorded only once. The CDR3, as DNA: TGTGCCAGCAGCTTAAACCAGAACCCCTACAATGAGCAGTTCTTC. Translating gives CASSLNQNPYNEQFF. The rearrangement uses TRBV13 and TRBJ2-1; D is ambiguous. Deletions cut 2 bases from V and 2 bases from J, with 10 bases between. Per the germline V gene, CDR1 is PRHDT and CDR2 is FYEKMQ (reference sequence). The CDR3 contains 15 residues.

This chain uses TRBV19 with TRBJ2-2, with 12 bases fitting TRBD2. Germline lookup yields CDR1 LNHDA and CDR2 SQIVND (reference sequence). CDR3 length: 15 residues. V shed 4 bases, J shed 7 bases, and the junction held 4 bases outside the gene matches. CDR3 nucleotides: TGTGCCAGTAGTAAACTAGCGGGAGGAATCGGGGAGCTGTTTTTT. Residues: CASSKLAGGIGELFF.

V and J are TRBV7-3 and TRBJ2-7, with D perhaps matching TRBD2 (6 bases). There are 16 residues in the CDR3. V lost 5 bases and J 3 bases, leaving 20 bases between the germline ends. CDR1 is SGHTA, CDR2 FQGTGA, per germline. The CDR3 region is CASSLGSGTSYYEQYF. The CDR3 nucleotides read TGTGCCAGCAGCCTCGGGTCTGGGACTTCCTACTACGAGCAGTACTTC.

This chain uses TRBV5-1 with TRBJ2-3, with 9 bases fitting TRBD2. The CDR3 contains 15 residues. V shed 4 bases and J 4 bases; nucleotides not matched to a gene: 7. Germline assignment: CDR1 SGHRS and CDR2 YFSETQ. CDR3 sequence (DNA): TGCGCCAGCAGCCAAGCGGGAGGACGTGCAGATACGCAGTATTTT. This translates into CASSQAGGRADTQYF. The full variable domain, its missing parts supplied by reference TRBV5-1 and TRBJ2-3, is KAGVTQTPRYLIKTRGQQVTLSCSPISGHRSVSWYQQTPGQGLQFLFEYFSETQRNKGNFPGRFSGRQFSNSRSEMNVSTLELGDSALYLCASSQAGGRADTQYFGPGTRLTVL.

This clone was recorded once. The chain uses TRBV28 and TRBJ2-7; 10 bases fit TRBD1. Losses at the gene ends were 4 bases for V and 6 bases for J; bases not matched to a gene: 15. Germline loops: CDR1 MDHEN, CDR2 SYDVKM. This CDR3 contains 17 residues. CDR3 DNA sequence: TGTGCCAGCAGTTCAATGGGGCCTATTCGGACAGGGGGCGAGCAGTACTTC. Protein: CASSSMGPIRTGGEQYF.

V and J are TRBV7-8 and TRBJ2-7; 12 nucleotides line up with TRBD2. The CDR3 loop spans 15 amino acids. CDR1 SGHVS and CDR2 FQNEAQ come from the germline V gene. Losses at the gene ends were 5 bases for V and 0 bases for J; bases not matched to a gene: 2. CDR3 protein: CASSRTSGASYEQYF. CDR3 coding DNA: TGTGCCAGCAGCCGGACTAGCGGGGCCTCCTACGAGCAGTACTTC.